The 9 T cell receptor beta chains in this list originate from one sample, sequenced in a study of shared clonotypes between healthy human individuals. Naive CD8 cells lacked CD45RO, underwent positive selection for CCR7 and left out terminally differentiated effector memory CD45RA+ cells. The table came from immunoSEQ multiplex PCR; TCRdb's copy has only in-frame clones and leaves some out. The sample includes around 1,900,000 clones, about 93% of them seen just once. Sequenced: naive CD8+ T cells from PBMCs. Receptors originate from a man younger than 35 in good health. Some clones in this sample may be carry-over from other donors' samples.

The CDR3 region has the DNA TGTGCCAGCAGTTTGGGAAAGTGGGGTTGGGAGACCCAGTACTTC. Translation: CASSLGKWGWETQYF. V gene TRBV27 combines with J gene TRBJ2-5; the D is unclear. V was shortened by 3 bases and J by 5 bases, with 16 bases between the two germline ends. Germline lookup yields CDR1 MNHEY and CDR2 SMNVEV (reference sequence). The CDR3 runs 15 residues.

The rearrangement joins TRBV11-3 to TRBJ2-1, with 10 positions matching TRBD2. Trimming cost V 2 bases and J 5 bases; bases outside gene matches: 6. The CDR3 has 16 amino acids. The germline V gene encodes CDR1 SGHNT and CDR2 YENEEA. DNA of the CDR3: TGTGCCAGCAGCTTAAGGGGACTAGCGCCCCACAATGAGCAGTTCTTC. It encodes CASSLRGLAPHNEQFF.

This clone was counted a single time. The chain has TRBV5-5 and TRBJ2-7; TRBD1 matches at 7 bases. The ends lost 2 bases at V and 3 bases at J; junction bases unmatched: 11. In germline, CDR1 is SGHKS, CDR2 YYEKEE (reference sequence). CDR3 size: 16 residues. DNA of the CDR3: TGTGCCAGCAGCTTAAGGACGGGACAGACATACTACGAGCAGTACTTC. Translation gives CASSLRTGQTYYEQYF. The full variable domain, with the rest looked up from reference TRBV5-5 and TRBJ2-7, is DAGVTQSPTHLIKTRGQQVTLRCSPISGHKSVSWYQQVLGQGPQFIFQYYEKEERGRGNFPDRFSARQFPNYSSELNVNALLLGDSALYLCASSLRTGQTYYEQYFGPGTRLTVT.

This chain links TRBV6-5 with TRBJ2-5; D might be TRBD1 or TRBD2, each matching 5 bases. This CDR3 is 15 amino acids long. Germline V gene sequence: CDR1 MNHEY, CDR2 SVGAGI. The V end was cut by 4 bases, the J end by 4 bases, with 16 bases between. The CDR3 spells CASSSQGLAGETQYF. CDR3 DNA: TGTGCCAGCAGTTCCCAGGGCCTAGCAGGAGAGACCCAGTACTTC.

This chain connects TRBV28 to TRBJ2-7; the match to TRBD1 covers 7 bases. Losses at the gene ends were 3 bases for V and 0 bases for J; bases not matched to a gene: 17. This CDR3 is built from 19 residues. Germline assignment: CDR1 MDHEN and CDR2 SYDVKM. CDR3 DNA sequence: TGTGCCAGCAGTTTCCCCGCCGGGACAGAGGTGACATACTCCTACGAGCAGTACTTC. Residues: CASSFPAGTEVTYSYEQYF. Based on the CDR3 plus reference TRBV28 and TRBJ2-7, the full variable domain is DVKVTQSSRYLVKRTGEKVFLECVQDMDHENMFWYRQDPGLGLRLIYFSYDVKMKEKGDIPEGYSVSREKKERFSLILESASTNQTSMYLCASSFPAGTEVTYSYEQYFGPGTRLTVT.

The chain has TRBV5-1 and TRBJ2-5; D gene uncertain. The germline gives CDR1 SGHRS, CDR2 YFSETQ. Trimming removed 1 base from V and 4 bases from J, with 8 bases in between. The CDR3 covers 13 residues. Written as DNA, the CDR3 is TGCGCCAGCAGCTTGCGTGGCGGAGAGACCCAGTACTTC. It yields the protein CASSLRGGETQYF.

V usage is TRBV4-3 and J usage is TRBJ2-7; the match to TRBD2 covers 7 bases. Germline CDR1 LGHNA, CDR2 YSLEER. Germline trimming cut 2 bases from V and 3 bases from J; bases unmatched to any gene: 7. The CDR3 contains 15 residues. CDR3 coding DNA: TGCGCCAGCAGCCAAACAAGAGGACTAGGCTACGAGCAGTACTTC. As protein: CASSQTRGLGYEQYF.

V usage is TRBV7-9 and J usage is TRBJ2-7; a weak D match, TRBD2 (6 bases). The CDR3 spans 15 residues. CDR1 and CDR2 from the germline V gene are SEHNR and FQNEAQ (reference sequence). The V end lost 5 bases, the J end lost 3 bases, and 17 bases lay between the germline ends. The CDR3 loop is CASSIGGAGYYEQYF. The CDR3 region has the DNA TGTGCCAGCAGCATAGGCGGGGCGGGCTACTACGAGCAGTACTTC. Full variable domain (outside the CDR3, taken from reference TRBV7-9 and TRBJ2-7): DTGVSQNPRHKITKRGQNVTFRCDPISEHNRLYWYRQTLGQGPEFLTYFQNEAQLEKSRLLSDRFSAERPKGSFSTLEIQRTEQGDSAMYLCASSIGGAGYYEQYFGPGTRLTVT.

The CDR3, as DNA: TGTGCCAGCAGCCAAGAGGCTGGGGACGGCAATCAGCCCCAGCATTTT. Its protein product is CASSQEAGDGNQPQHF. The J gene is TRBJ1-5, the V gene TRBV4-2; D perhaps matches TRBD1 (5 bases). The CDR3 is 16 amino acids. V lost 0 bases and J lost 2, with 11 bases in between. The germline V gene has CDR1 LGHNA and CDR2 YNFKEQ.